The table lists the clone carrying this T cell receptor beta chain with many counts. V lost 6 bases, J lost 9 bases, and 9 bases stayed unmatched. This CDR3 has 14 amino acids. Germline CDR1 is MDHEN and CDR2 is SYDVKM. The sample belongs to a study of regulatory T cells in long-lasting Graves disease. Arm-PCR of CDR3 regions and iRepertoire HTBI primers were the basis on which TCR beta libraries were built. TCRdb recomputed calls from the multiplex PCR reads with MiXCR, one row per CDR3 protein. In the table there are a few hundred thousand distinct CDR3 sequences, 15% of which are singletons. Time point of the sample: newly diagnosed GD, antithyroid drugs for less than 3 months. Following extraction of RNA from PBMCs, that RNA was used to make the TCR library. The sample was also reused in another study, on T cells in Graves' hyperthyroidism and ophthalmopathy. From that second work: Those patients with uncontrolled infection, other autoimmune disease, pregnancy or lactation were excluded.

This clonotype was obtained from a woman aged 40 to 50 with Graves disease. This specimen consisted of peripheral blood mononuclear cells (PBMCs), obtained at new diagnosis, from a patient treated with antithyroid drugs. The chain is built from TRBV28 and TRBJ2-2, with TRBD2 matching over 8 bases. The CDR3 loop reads CASRRLAPARELFF. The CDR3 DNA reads TGTGCCAGCAGAAGACTAGCGCCTGCCCGGGAGCTGTTTTTT.